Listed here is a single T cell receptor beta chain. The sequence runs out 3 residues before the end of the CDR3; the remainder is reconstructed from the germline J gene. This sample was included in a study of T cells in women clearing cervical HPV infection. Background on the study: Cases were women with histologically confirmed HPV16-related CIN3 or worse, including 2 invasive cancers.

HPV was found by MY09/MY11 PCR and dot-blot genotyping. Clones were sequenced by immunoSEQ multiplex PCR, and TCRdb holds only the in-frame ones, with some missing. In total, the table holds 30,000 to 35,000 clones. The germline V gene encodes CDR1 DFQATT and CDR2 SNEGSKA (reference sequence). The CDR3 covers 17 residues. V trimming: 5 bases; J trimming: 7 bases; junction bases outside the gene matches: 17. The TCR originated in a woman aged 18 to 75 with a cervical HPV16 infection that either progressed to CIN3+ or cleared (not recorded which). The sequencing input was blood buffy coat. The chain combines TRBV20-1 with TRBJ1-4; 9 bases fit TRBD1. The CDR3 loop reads CSAEVLGQGRFGEKLFF. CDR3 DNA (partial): TGCAGTGCTGAGGTTCTGGGACAGGGACGTTTTGGTGAAAAA.